This TCR beta chain was found in a study of blood T cell repertoires in COVID-19. Study-level background: Sites in the United States, Italy and Spain provided acute and convalescent COVID-19 samples. T cells, B-cell-depleted T cells, or PBMCs provided the cDNA or gDNA that served as material.

This CDR3 contains 15 residues. CDR1 and CDR2 (germline): ENHRY, SYGVKD. With V trimmed by 1 base and J by 4 bases, 4 bases remained unmatched. Authors' data handling: Amplification of reference gene primers was used by the study to estimate nucleated cell counts. The repertoire was sequenced with immunoSEQ multiplex PCR; TCRdb's copy has only in-frame clones and lacks some. V and J calls plus clone size are reproduced from that table; the DNA served to infer D and trimming. The sample records about 270,000 clones, 83% being singletons. The sample comprised peripheral blood. This clonotype was obtained from a woman between 50 and 59 years old who had recovered from COVID-19. This chain uses TRBV10-3 with TRBJ1-2, with 9 bases that match TRBD1. The CDR3 reads CAISELQGAIYGYTF. In nucleotides, the CDR3 is TGTGCCATCAGTGAGTTACAGGGGGCTATCTATGGCTACACCTTC.